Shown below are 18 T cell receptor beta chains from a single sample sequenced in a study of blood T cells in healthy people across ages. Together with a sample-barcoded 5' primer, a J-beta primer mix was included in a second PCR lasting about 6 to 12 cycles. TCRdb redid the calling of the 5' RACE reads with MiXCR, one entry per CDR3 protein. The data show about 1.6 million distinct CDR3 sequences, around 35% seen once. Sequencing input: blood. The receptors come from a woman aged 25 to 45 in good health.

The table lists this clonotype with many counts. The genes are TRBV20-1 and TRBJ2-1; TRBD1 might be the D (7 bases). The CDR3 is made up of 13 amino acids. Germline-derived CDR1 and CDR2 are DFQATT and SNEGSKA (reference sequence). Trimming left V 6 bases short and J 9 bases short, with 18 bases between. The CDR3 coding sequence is TGCAGTGCCCCGGGCAGGGGGGTATCTGAGCAGTTCTTC. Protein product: CSAPGRGVSEQFF.

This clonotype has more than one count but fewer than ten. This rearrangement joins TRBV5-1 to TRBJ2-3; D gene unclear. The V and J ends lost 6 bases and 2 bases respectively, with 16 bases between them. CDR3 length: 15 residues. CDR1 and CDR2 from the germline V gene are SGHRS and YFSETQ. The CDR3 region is CASTQAPTVTDTQYF. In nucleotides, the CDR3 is TGCGCCAGCACTCAGGCCCCGACGGTCACAGATACGCAGTATTTT.

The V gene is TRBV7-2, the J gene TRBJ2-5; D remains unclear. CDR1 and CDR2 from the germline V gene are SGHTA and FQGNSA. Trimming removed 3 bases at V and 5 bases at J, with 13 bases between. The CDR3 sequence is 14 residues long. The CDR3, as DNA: TGTGCCAGCAGCTTTGTTACCGATGGGGAGACCCAGTACTTC. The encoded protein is CASSFVTDGETQYF.

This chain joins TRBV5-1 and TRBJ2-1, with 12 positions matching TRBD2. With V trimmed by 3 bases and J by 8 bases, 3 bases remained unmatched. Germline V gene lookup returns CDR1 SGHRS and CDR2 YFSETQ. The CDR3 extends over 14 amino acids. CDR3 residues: CASSSTSGSDEQFF. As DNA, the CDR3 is TGCGCCAGCAGCTCGACTAGCGGGAGTGATGAGCAGTTCTTC.

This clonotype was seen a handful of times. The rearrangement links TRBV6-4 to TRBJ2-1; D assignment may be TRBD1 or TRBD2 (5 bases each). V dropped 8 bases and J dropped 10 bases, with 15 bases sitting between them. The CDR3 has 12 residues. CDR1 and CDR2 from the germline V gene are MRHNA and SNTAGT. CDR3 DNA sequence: TGTGCCAGCGGGCAGGGATCGGGGGAGCAGTTCTTC. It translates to CASGQGSGEQFF.

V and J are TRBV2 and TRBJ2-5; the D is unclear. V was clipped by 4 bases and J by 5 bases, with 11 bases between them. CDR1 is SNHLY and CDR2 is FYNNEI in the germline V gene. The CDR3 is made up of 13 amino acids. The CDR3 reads CASSVSFVETQYF. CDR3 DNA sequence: TGTGCCAGCAGTGTATCTTTCGTGGAGACCCAGTACTTC.

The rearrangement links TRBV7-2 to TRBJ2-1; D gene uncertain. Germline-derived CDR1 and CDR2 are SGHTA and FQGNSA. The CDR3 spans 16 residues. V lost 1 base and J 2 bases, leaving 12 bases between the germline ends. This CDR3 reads CASSLDGRTPYNEQFF. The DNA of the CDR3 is TGTGCCAGCAGCTTAGATGGGCGAACCCCCTACAATGAGCAGTTCTTC. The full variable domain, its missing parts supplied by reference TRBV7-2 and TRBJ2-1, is GAGVSQSPSNKVTEKGKDVELRCDPISGHTALYWYRQSLGQGLEFLIYFQGNSAPDKSGLPSDRFSAERTGGSVSTLTIQRTQQEDSAVYLCASSLDGRTPYNEQFFGPGTRLTVL.

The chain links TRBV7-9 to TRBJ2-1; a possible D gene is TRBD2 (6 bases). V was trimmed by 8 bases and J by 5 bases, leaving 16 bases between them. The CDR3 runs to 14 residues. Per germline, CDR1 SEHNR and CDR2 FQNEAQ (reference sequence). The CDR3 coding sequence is TGTGCCAGCCTAGGAGGGTGGGGACACAATGAGCAGTTCTTC. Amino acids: CASLGGWGHNEQFF.

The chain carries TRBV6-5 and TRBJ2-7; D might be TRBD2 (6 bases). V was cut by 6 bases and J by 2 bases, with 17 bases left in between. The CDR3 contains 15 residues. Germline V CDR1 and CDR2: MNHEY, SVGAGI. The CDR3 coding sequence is TGTGCCAGCAGCCGGGGACTCAAGAGGACCTACGAGCAGTACTTC. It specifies CASSRGLKRTYEQYF.

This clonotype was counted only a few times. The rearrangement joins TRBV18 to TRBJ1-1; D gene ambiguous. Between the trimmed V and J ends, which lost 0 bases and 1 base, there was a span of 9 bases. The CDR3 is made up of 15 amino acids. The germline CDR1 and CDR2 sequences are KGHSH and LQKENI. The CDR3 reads CASSPPSAPNTEAFF. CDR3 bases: TGTGCCAGCTCACCACCGTCTGCCCCGAACACTGAAGCTTTCTTT.

CDR3 in amino acids: CASSVGSSSGEQFF. The DNA of the CDR3 is TGTGCCAGCAGCGTAGGGTCTAGCTCGGGTGAGCAGTTCTTC. The chain combines TRBV9 with TRBJ2-1; a weak D match, TRBD2 (5 bases). The germline V gene encodes CDR1 SGDLS and CDR2 YYNGEE. Trimming stripped 0 bases from V and 9 bases from J, with 13 bases between. CDR3 length: 14 residues.

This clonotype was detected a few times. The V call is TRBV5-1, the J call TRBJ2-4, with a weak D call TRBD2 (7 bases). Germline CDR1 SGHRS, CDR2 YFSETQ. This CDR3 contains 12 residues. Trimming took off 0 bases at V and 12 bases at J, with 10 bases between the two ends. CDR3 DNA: TGCGCCAGCAGCTTGGTGGGGGGGCCTCAGTACTTC. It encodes CASSLVGGPQYF. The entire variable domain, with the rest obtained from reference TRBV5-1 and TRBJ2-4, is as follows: KAGVTQTPRYLIKTRGQQVTLSCSPISGHRSVSWYQQTPGQGLQFLFEYFSETQRNKGNFPGRFSGRQFSNSRSEMNVSTLELGDSALYLCASSLVGGPQYFGAGTRLSVL.

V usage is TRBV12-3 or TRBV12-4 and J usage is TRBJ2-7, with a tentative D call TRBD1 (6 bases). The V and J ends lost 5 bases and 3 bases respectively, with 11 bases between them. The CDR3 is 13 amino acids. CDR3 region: CASSRTVIYEQYF. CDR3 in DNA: TGTGCCAGCAGTCGGACAGTTATCTACGAGCAGTACTTC.

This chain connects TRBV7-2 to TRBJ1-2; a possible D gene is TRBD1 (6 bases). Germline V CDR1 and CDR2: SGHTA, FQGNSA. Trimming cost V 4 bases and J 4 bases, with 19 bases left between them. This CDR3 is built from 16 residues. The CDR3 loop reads CASSSTGGADSYGYTF. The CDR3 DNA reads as TGTGCCAGCAGCTCCACTGGGGGGGCAGACAGCTATGGCTACACCTTC.

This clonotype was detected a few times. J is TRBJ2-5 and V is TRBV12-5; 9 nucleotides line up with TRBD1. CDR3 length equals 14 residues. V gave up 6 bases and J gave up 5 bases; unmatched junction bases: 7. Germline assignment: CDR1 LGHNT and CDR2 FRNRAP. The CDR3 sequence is CASGPGQGRETQYF. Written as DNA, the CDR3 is TGTGCTAGTGGACCCGGACAGGGGCGGGAGACCCAGTACTTC. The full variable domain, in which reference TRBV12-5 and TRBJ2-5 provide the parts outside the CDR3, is DARVTQTPRHKVTEMGQEVTMRCQPILGHNTVFWYRQTMMQGLELLAYFRNRAPLDDSGMPKDRFSAEMPDATLATLKIQPSEPRDSAVYFCASGPGQGRETQYFGPGTRLLVL.

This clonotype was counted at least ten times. CDR3 amino acids: CASSRTTSGFLETQYF. The CDR3 DNA reads TGCGCCAGCAGCCGTACGACTAGTGGGTTTTTAGAGACCCAGTACTTC. This rearrangement joins TRBV4-1 to TRBJ2-5, with D perhaps matching TRBD2 (6 bases). V lost 4 bases, J lost 4 bases, and 19 bases lay in between. This CDR3 has 16 residues. Germline values: CDR1 MGHRA, CDR2 YSYEKL.

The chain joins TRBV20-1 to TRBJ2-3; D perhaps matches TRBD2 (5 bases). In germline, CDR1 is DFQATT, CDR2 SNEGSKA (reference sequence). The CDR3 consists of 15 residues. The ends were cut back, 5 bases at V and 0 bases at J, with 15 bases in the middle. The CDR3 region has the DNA TGCAGTGCTCCGGGCGGTGGGAGAAGCACAGATACGCAGTATTTT. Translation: CSAPGGGRSTDTQYF.

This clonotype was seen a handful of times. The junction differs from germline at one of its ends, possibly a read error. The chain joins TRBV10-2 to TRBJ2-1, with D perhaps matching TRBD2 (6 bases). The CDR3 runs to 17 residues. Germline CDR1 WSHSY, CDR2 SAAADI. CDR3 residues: CASSESTGRGSYNGQFF. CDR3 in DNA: TGCGCCAGCAGTGAGTCTACGGGGCGGGGTTCCTACAATGGGCAGTTCTTC.